Detailed here is one TCR beta chain. The germline gene is not matched at one end of the junction; a read error may be the cause. The record originates from a study of blood T cells in healthy people across ages. A second roughly 6 to 11 cycle PCR used barcoded and J-beta primers. Using its own MiXCR run on the 5' RACE reads, TCRdb lists one record per CDR3 protein. The sample holds 1 million or so distinct CDR3 sequences, about 25% seen once. CDR3 length: 12 amino acids. Germline V gives CDR1 SEHNR, CDR2 FQNEAQ (reference sequence). These data were also reused for a study on T cells of mothers and their children.

The rearrangement uses TRBV7-9 and TRBJ2-2; D is possibly TRBD1 or TRBD2 (5 bases each). The clonotype originates from a girl aged 2 to 9 in good health. The specimen was blood. CDR3 bases: TGTGCCAGCAGTATAAGGGACGGGGAGCTATTTTTT. Protein product: CASSIRDGELFF. The full variable domain, rest sourced from reference TRBV7-9 and TRBJ2-2, is DTGVSQNPRHKITKRGQNVTFRCDPISEHNRLYWYRQTLGQGPEFLTYFQNEAQLEKSRLLSDRFSAERPKGSFSTLEIQRTEQGDSAMYLCASSIRDGELFFGEGSRLTVL.